This TCR beta chain is from a study of human T cells and chemical hapten exposure. Documented time point: patch test 1, 2 weeks after DPC sensitization. Sample treatment: therapeutic diphenylcyclopropenone sensitization with weekly scalp DPC. The V end lost 4 bases, the J end lost 0 bases, and 22 bases lay between the germline ends. This CDR3 has 19 amino acids. TCRdb independently ran MiXCR on the RACE reads; one entry per CDR3 protein. The data contain about 360,000 distinct CDR3 sequences, 4.8% of them singletons. This TCR was sampled from a woman between 50 and 59 years old with alopecia areata. Some clones in this sample may be carry-over from other donors' samples. The sequenced sample was whole blood, obtained in connection with sensitization to the hapten diphenylcyclopropenone (DPC). The chain employs TRBV12-3 or TRBV12-4 and TRBJ1-5; tentative D call: TRBD1 (5 bases). The CDR3, as DNA: TGTGCCAGCAGTTGGGTAGGCAGTCTTGGGGGTAGTAGCAATCAGCCCCAGCATTTT. Translated: CASSWVGSLGGSSNQPQHF.